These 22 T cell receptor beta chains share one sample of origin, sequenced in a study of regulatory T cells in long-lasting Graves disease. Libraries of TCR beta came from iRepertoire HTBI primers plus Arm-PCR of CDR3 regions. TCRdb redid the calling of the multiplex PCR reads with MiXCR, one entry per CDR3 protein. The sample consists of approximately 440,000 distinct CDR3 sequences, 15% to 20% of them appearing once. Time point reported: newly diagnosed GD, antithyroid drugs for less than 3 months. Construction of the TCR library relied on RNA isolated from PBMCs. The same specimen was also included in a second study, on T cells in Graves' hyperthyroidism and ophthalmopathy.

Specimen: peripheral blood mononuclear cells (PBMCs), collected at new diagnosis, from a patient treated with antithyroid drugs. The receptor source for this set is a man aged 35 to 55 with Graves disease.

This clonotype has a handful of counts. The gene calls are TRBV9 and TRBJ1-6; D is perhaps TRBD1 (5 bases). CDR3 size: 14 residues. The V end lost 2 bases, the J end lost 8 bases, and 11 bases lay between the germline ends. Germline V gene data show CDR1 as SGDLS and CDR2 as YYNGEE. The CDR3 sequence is CASSVKQVDSPLHF. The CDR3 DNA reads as TGTGCCAGCAGCGTCAAACAGGTGGATTCACCCCTCCACTTT.

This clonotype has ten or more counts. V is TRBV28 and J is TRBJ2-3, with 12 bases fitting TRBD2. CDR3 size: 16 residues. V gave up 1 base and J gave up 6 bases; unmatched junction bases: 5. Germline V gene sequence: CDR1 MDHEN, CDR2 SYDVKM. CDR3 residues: CASSLSSGRAGDTQYF. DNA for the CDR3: TGTGCCAGCAGTTTATCTAGCGGGAGGGCCGGGGATACGCAGTATTTT.

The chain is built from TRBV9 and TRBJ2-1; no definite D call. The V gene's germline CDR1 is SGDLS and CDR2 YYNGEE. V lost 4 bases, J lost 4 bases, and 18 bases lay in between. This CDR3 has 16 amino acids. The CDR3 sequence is CASSYSTRLDYNEQFF. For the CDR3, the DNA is TGTGCCAGCAGCTATTCGACCCGCTTGGATTACAATGAGCAGTTCTTC.

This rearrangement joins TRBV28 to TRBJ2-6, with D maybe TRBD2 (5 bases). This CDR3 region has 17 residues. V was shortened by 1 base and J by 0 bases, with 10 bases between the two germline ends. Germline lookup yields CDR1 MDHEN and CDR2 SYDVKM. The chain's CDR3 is CASSLSSGPSGANVLTF. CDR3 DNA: TGTGCCAGCAGTTTATCCAGCGGACCCTCTGGGGCCAACGTCCTGACTTTC.

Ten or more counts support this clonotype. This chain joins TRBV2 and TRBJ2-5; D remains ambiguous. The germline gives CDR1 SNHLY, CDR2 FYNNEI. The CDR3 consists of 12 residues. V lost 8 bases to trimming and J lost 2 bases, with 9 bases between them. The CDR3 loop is CASGNYQETQYF. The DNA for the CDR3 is TGTGCCAGCGGAAACTATCAAGAGACCCAGTACTTC.

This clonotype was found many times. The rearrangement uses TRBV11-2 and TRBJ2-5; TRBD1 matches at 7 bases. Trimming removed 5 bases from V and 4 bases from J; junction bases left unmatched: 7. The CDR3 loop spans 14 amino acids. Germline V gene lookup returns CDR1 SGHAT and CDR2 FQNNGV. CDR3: CASSPRHRGETQYF. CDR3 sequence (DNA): TGTGCCAGCAGCCCGCGGCACAGGGGAGAGACCCAGTACTTC.

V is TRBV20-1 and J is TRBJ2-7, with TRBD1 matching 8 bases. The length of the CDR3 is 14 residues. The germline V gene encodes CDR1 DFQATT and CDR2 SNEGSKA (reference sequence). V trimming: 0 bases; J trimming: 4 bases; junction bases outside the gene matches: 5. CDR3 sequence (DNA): TGCAGTGCTAGAGATAGCGGACAGGGATACGAGCAGTACTTC. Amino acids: CSARDSGQGYEQYF.

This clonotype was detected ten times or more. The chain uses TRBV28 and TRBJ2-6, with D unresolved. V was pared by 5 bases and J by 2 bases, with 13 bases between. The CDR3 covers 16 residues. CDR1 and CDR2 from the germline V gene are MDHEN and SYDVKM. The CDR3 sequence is CASSAPGITGANVLTF. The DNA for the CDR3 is TGTGCCAGCAGTGCTCCAGGTATCACTGGGGCCAACGTCCTGACTTTC.

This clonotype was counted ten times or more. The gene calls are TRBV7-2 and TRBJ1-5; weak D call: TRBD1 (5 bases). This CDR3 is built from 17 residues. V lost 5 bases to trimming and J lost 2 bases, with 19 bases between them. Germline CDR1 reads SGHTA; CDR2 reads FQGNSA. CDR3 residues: CASSPRWGVWGNQPQHF. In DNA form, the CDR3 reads TGTGCCAGCAGCCCCCGATGGGGGGTTTGGGGCAATCAGCCCCAGCATTTT.

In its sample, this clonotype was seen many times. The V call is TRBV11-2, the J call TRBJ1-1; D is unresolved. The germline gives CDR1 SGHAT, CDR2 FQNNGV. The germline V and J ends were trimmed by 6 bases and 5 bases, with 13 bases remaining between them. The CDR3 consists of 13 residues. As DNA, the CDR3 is TGTGCCAGCAGTCACTCCGAGAGAACTGAAGCTTTCTTT. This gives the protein CASSHSERTEAFF.

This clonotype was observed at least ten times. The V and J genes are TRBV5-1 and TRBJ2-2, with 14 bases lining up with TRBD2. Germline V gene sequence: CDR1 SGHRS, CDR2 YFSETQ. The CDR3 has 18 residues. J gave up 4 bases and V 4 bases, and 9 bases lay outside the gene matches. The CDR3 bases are TGCGCCAGCAGCACAGGGACTAGCGGGAGTTATGGCACCGGGGAGCTGTTTTTT. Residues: CASSTGTSGSYGTGELFF.

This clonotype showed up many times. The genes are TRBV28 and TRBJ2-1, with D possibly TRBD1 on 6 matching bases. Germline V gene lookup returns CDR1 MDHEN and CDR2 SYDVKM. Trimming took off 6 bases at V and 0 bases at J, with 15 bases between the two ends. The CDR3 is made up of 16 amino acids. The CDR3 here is CASSWDKGSSYNEQFF. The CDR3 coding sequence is TGTGCCAGCAGCTGGGACAAGGGGAGCTCCTACAATGAGCAGTTCTTC.

Written as DNA, the CDR3 is TGCGCCAGCTGGGAGGACAACTCCTACAATGAGCAGTTCTTC. Translated: CASWEDNSYNEQFF. The rearrangement joins TRBV5-1 to TRBJ2-1; TRBD2 might be the D (6 bases). Germline lookup yields CDR1 SGHRS and CDR2 YFSETQ. V shed 7 bases and J shed 0 bases, with 11 bases lying between them. This CDR3 region has 14 residues.

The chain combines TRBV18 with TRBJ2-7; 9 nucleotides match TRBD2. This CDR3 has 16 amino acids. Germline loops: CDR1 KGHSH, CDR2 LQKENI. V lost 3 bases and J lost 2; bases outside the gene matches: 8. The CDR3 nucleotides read TGTGCCAGCTCACCTGGGCCGGCGGGAGGGCCCTACGAGCAGTACTTC. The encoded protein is CASSPGPAGGPYEQYF. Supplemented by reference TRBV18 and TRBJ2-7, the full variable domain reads NAGVMQNPRHLVRRRGQEARLRCSPMKGHSHVYWYRQLPEEGLKFMVYLQKENIIDESGMPKERFSAEFPKEGPSILRIQQVVRGDSAAYFCASSPGPAGGPYEQYFGPGTRLTVT.

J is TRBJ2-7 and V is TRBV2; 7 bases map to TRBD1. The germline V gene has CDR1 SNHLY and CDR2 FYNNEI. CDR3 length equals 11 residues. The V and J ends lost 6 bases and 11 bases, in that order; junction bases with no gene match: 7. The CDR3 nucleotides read TGTGCCAGCAGCAGAAGAGACAGGGAGTACTTC. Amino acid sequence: CASSRRDREYF.

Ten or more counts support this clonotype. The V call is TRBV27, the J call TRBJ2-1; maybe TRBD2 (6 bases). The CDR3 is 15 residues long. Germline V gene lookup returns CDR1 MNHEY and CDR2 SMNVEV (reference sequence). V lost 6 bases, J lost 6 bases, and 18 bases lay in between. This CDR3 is CASRPLGGASNEQFF. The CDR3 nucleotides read TGTGCCAGCAGACCACTCGGCGGGGCCTCCAATGAGCAGTTCTTC.

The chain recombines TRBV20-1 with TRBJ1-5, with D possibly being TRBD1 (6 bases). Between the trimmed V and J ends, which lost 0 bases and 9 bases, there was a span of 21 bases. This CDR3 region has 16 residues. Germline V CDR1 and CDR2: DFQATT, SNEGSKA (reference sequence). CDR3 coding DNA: TGCAGTGCTAGAGAAGTACAGGGCGGGCGGACACGGCCCCAGCATTTT. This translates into CSAREVQGGRTRPQHF.

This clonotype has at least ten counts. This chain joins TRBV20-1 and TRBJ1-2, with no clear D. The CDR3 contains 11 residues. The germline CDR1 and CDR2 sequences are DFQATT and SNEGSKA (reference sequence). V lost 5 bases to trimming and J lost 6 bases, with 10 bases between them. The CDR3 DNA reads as TGCAGTGCTTCTTTCAGAGATGGCTACACCTTC. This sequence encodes CSASFRDGYTF.

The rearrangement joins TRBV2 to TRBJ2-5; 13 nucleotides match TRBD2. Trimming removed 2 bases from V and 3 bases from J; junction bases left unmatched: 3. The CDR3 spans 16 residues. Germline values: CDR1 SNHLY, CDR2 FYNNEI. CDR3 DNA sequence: TGTGCCAGCAGTGAATCGGGACTAGCGGGAAAAGAGACCCAGTACTTC. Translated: CASSESGLAGKETQYF.

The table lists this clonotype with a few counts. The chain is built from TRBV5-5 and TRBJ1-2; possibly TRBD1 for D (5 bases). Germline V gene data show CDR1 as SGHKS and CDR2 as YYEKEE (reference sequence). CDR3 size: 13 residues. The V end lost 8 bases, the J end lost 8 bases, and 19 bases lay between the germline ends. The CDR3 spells CASQPGLSDGYTF. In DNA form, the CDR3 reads TGTGCCAGTCAACCGGGACTCTCCGACGGCTACACCTTC.

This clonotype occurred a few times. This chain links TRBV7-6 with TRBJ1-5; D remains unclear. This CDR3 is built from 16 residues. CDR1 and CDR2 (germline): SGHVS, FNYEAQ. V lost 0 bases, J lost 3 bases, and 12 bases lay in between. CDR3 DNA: TGTGCCAGCAGCTTAGCGCCGGCAGGTCTCAATCAGCCCCAGCATTTT. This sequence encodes CASSLAPAGLNQPQHF.

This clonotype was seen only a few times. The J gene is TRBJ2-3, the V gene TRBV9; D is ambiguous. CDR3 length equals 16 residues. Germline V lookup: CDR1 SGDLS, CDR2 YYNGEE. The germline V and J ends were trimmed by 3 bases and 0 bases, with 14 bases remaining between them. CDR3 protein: CASSDRAHLSTDTQYF. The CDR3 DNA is TGTGCCAGCAGCGACCGAGCACACCTAAGCACAGATACGCAGTATTTT. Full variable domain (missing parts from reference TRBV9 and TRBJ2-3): DSGVTQTPKHLITATGQRVTLRCSPRSGDLSVYWYQQSLDQGLQFLIQYYNGEERAKGNILERFSAQQFPDLHSELNLSSLELGDSALYFCASSDRAHLSTDTQYFGPGTRLTVL.